The 20 T cell receptor beta chains in this list originate from one sample, sequenced in a study of blood T cells in healthy people across ages. Sample-barcoded 5' priming and a J-beta primer mix drove a second PCR of about 7 to 12 cycles. Using its own MiXCR run on the 5' RACE reads, TCRdb lists one record per CDR3 protein. The top ten hold 30% of the sample, which has 700,000 or so distinct CDR3 sequences, roughly 41% seen once. The sequenced material came from blood. All receptors derive from a man older than 75 in good health.

The chain uses TRBV7-9 and TRBJ2-5, with 10 bases aligning to TRBD1. Germline-derived CDR1 and CDR2 are SEHNR and FQNEAQ (reference sequence). CDR3 length: 15 residues. Germline trimming cut 7 bases from V and 4 bases from J; bases unmatched to any gene: 9. The CDR3 nucleotides are TGTGCCAGCAACCCCCTGGGACAGGGGACAGAGACCCAGTACTTC. It is translated as CASNPLGQGTETQYF.

This clonotype has just a few counts. The chain combines TRBV7-6 with TRBJ2-7; 11 bases are shared with TRBD2. From germline, CDR1 is SGHVS and CDR2 FNYEAQ. Germline trimming cut 5 bases from V and 6 bases from J; bases unmatched to any gene: 9. The CDR3 is made up of 15 amino acids. CDR3 DNA sequence: TGTGCCAGCAGCACCAGGACTAGCGGGTCCGGCGAGCAGTACTTC. Amino acids: CASSTRTSGSGEQYF. Full variable domain (outside the CDR3, taken from reference TRBV7-6 and TRBJ2-7): GAGVSQSPRYKVTKRGQDVALRCDPISGHVSLYWYRQALGQGPEFLTYFNYEAQQDKSGLPNDRFSAERPEGSISTLTIQRTEQRDSAMYRCASSTRTSGSGEQYFGPGTRLTVT.

The chain combines TRBV6-1 with TRBJ2-2; 7 nucleotides align to TRBD1. Per the germline V gene, CDR1 is MNHNS and CDR2 is SASEGT. Trimming removed 7 bases from V and 0 bases from J; junction bases left unmatched: 5. The CDR3 has 15 residues. The CDR3 DNA reads as TGTGCCAGCACCCTGACAGGGTCGAACACCGGGGAGCTGTTTTTT. Translation: CASTLTGSNTGELFF.

The chain combines TRBV4-2 with TRBJ2-7, with TRBD1 matching over 8 bases. Trimming cost V 3 bases and J 6 bases; bases outside gene matches: 7. The CDR3 loop spans 14 amino acids. Germline CDR1 is LGHNA and CDR2 is YNFKEQ. Written as DNA, the CDR3 is TGTGCCAGCAGCCAGCCGGGACAGGTACCCGAGCAGTACTTC. Protein: CASSQPGQVPEQYF.

The chain uses TRBV6-2 or TRBV6-3 and TRBJ2-4, with 11 bases lining up with TRBD2. TRBJ2-5 explains the end of the DNA better; the J call may be wrong. This CDR3 has 16 residues. Germline values: CDR1 MNHEY, CDR2 SVGEGT. The chain's CDR3 is CASSSTGLAGGETQYF. The CDR3 DNA reads TGTGCCAGCAGTTCAACGGGGCTAGCGGGAGGAGAGACCCAGTACTTC.

The chain links TRBV11-2 to TRBJ2-7; D gene ambiguous. V dropped 5 bases and J dropped 0 bases, with 11 bases sitting between them. The germline CDR1 and CDR2 sequences are SGHAT and FQNNGV. This CDR3 is built from 14 residues. The CDR3: CASSPRAGSYEQYF. In DNA, the CDR3 is TGTGCCAGCAGCCCGCGAGCAGGCTCCTACGAGCAGTACTTC.

The chain employs TRBV6-4 and TRBJ2-1, with 8 bases that match TRBD2. The CDR3 spans 15 residues. J was trimmed by 9 bases and V by 3 bases; bases with no gene match: 10. Per germline, CDR1 MRHNA and CDR2 SNTAGT. CDR3 protein: CASSETAGETSEQFF. The CDR3 DNA reads as TGTGCCAGCAGTGAAACAGCGGGAGAGACAAGTGAGCAGTTCTTC.

The chain recombines TRBV21-1 with TRBJ2-7; TRBD1, as called in the table, went unchecked against the DNA. TRBV21-1 is a pseudogene. CDR3 length: 16 residues. The CDR3 sequence: CASSCLQGPFEDEQYF. CDR3 sequence (DNA): TGTGCCAGCTCCTGTCTCCAGGGTCCTTTTGAGGACGAGCAGTACTTC.

This chain joins TRBV7-2 and TRBJ1-1; D not certain. Trimming stripped 2 bases from V and 7 bases from J, with 8 bases between. This CDR3 region has 12 residues. CDR1 and CDR2 (germline): SGHTA, FQGNSA. The CDR3 loop reads CASSLLNVEAFF. The DNA of the CDR3 is TGTGCCAGCAGCTTATTAAACGTTGAAGCTTTCTTT. Drawing the rest from reference TRBV7-2 and TRBJ1-1, the complete variable domain is GAGVSQSPSNKVTEKGKDVELRCDPISGHTALYWYRQSLGQGLEFLIYFQGNSAPDKSGLPSDRFSAERTGGSVSTLTIQRTQQEDSAVYLCASSLLNVEAFFGQGTRLTVV.

This clonotype showed up just a few times. V usage is TRBV11-2 and J usage is TRBJ2-3; 7 bases align to TRBD1. J lost 4 bases, V lost 3 bases, and 7 bases had no gene match. Germline V gene sequence: CDR1 SGHAT, CDR2 FQNNGV. This CDR3 comprises 15 residues. The DNA of the CDR3 is TGTGCCAGCAGCTTTGCAGGGGGAGTTGCAGATACGCAGTATTTT. This encodes CASSFAGGVADTQYF.

This rearrangement joins TRBV6-2 or TRBV6-3 to TRBJ2-7, with D unclear. V was clipped by 2 bases and J by 7 bases, with 15 bases between them. There are 14 residues in the CDR3. The germline V gene has CDR1 MNHEY and CDR2 SVGEGT. In DNA, the CDR3 is TGTGCCAGCAGTTACCCAGGTATTGACTGGGAGCAGTACTTC. Its protein product is CASSYPGIDWEQYF.

Notes on this clonotype: Possible read error: a much larger clone is one base away. The chain uses TRBV12-3 or TRBV12-4 and TRBJ2-3; a possible D gene is TRBD1 (7 bases). V lost 6 bases and J 3 bases, leaving 19 bases between the germline ends. The CDR3 sequence is 16 residues long. In nucleotides, the CDR3 is TGTGCCAGCAGCCCACGGAGGGGGCGAGGGACAGATACGCAGTATTTT. It yields the protein CASSPRRGRGTDTQYF.

The chain joins TRBV19 to TRBJ1-4, with 7 bases aligning to TRBD1. The CDR3 has 14 amino acids. The germline V gene has CDR1 LNHDA and CDR2 SQIVND (reference sequence). V lost 6 bases and J lost 3; bases outside the gene matches: 4. CDR3 nucleotides: TGTGCCAGTAGCACCGGGACAGCTAATGAAAAACTGTTTTTT. This translates into CASSTGTANEKLFF.

This sequence joins TRBV24-1 and TRBJ2-3; perhaps TRBD2 as D (6 bases). The CDR3 is 15 amino acids. Germline lookup yields CDR1 KGHDR and CDR2 SFDVKD. The V gene lost 2 bases and the J gene lost 3 bases, with 11 bases spanning the gap. The CDR3 reads CATSDSGVPTDTQYF. In DNA form, the CDR3 reads TGTGCCACCAGTGATTCGGGAGTTCCGACAGATACGCAGTATTTT.

This clonotype appeared a single time. The chain combines TRBV3-1 with TRBJ2-7; D is possibly TRBD1 (6 bases). This CDR3 region has 15 residues. Germline V gene lookup returns CDR1 LGHDT and CDR2 YNNKEL (reference sequence). The V and J ends lost 1 base and 5 bases respectively, with 15 bases between them. This chain's CDR3 is CASSQGRSDRDEQYF. CDR3 coding DNA: TGTGCCAGCAGCCAAGGGCGTTCGGACAGAGACGAGCAGTACTTC.

This clonotype was recorded at least ten times. V gene TRBV7-2 combines with J gene TRBJ2-3; maybe TRBD2 (5 bases). V lost 5 bases and J lost 1, with 10 bases in between. The germline V gene has CDR1 SGHTA and CDR2 FQGNSA. The CDR3 contains 14 residues. CDR3 loop: CASSKAGGTDTQYF. The CDR3 DNA sequence: TGTGCCAGCAGCAAGGCCGGGGGCACAGATACGCAGTATTTT.

The V call is TRBV5-6, the J call TRBJ2-3; D may match TRBD1 or TRBD2 (5 bases each). Germline CDR1 and CDR2: SGHDT and YYEEEE. V lost 4 bases, J lost 7 bases, and 19 bases lay in between. The CDR3 loop spans 15 amino acids. The CDR3 loop is CASSPAGTPANTQYF. The CDR3 coding sequence is TGTGCCAGCAGCCCGGCCGGGACGCCAGCGAATACGCAGTATTTT.

The chain couples TRBV4-3 to TRBJ2-7, with D unresolved. Trimming stripped 4 bases from V and 0 bases from J, with 16 bases between. This CDR3 spans 16 amino acids. The germline V gene encodes CDR1 LGHNA and CDR2 YSLEER. The CDR3 DNA follows: TGCGCCAGCAGCCGCGCTAACACCCCGAGCTCCTACGAGCAGTACTTC. It yields the protein CASSRANTPSSYEQYF.

With respect to this clonotype: A junction boundary mismatches the germline segment, possibly from a read error. The CDR3 nucleotides are TGTGCCAGCAGCCAAGAGGGACAGGGGCACCAACTTGGCTGCACCTTC. It codes for CASSQEGQGHQLGCTF. The genes are TRBV3-1 and TRBJ1-2; 10 bases are shared with TRBD1. The germline gives CDR1 LGHDT, CDR2 YNNKEL (reference sequence). This CDR3 contains 16 residues.

This rearrangement joins TRBV24-1 to TRBJ2-5; D gene ambiguous. Trimming took off 7 bases at V and 5 bases at J, with 10 bases between the two ends. Germline V gene lookup returns CDR1 KGHDR and CDR2 SFDVKD. This CDR3 is 12 amino acids long. DNA for the CDR3: TGTGCCACCAGCGCCCTTGAGGAGACCCAGTACTTC. Translating gives CATSALEETQYF.